This T cell receptor beta chain was sequenced for a study of blood T cell repertoires in COVID-19. Sequencing used immunoSEQ multiplex PCR; TCRdb keeps in-frame clones, though not all of them. The sample lists about 180,000 clones, approximately 83% occurring once. This clone was detected many times. There are 11 residues in the CDR3. The germline gives CDR1 DFQATT, CDR2 SNEGSKA (reference sequence). The receptor's source is a human donor with active or convalescent COVID-19. The donor label of this sample is uncertain. The sequenced material came from peripheral blood. The gene calls are TRBV20-1 and TRBJ2-1; maybe TRBD2 (6 bases). CDR3: CRDGGPSEQFF. Written as DNA, the CDR3 is TGCAGAGATGGAGGGCCGTCTGAGCAGTTCTTC.